These 5 T cell receptor beta chains were sequenced from one sample in a study of early T cells in non-severe SARS-CoV-2 infection. TCRdb passed the 5' RACE reads through MiXCR, listing each CDR3 protein once. The data hold 20,000 to 25,000 distinct CDR3 sequences, with roughly 5.3% observed a single time. Sample: whole blood. These TCRs come from an adult who was a healthcare worker with PCR-confirmed SARS-CoV-2 infection or an uninfected control (not recorded which).

This clonotype has ten or more counts. The junction shows a germline mismatch at one end, possibly a read error. The chain carries TRBV7-7 and TRBJ2-2; D unclear. Germline lookup yields CDR1 SSHAT and CDR2 FNYEAQ (reference sequence). This CDR3 contains 14 residues. CDR3 sequence (DNA): TGTGCTAGCAGCTTATCCAGATCAACCGGGGAGCTGTTTTTT. This sequence encodes CASSLSRSTGELFF.

This clonotype was found many times. J is TRBJ2-6 and V is TRBV29-1; D gene ambiguous. The V end was cut by 7 bases, the J end by 1 base, with 8 bases between. The CDR3 length is 13 residues. The germline gives CDR1 SQVTM, CDR2 ANQGSEA. This CDR3 is CSALVSGANVLTF. The CDR3, as DNA: TGCAGCGCATTAGTGTCTGGGGCCAACGTCCTGACTTTC.

This clonotype has more than one count but fewer than ten. The chain combines TRBV12-3 or TRBV12-4 with TRBJ2-1; 8 bases agree with TRBD1. The CDR3 loop spans 14 amino acids. After removal of 7 bases from V and 5 bases from J, the junction contained 7 bases not matched to a gene. In DNA form, the CDR3 reads TGTGCCAGCAACCCGGACAGGGTCCACAATGAGCAGTTCTTC. Its protein is CASNPDRVHNEQFF.

This clonotype was recorded at least ten times. The rearrangement uses TRBV12-3 or TRBV12-4 and TRBJ2-3; D possibly matches TRBD1 or TRBD2 (6 bases each). The CDR3 extends over 13 amino acids. V lost 11 bases to trimming and J lost 2 bases, with 14 bases between them. CDR3 in amino acids: CAGRGTSTDTQYF. CDR3 nucleotides: TGTGCCGGCCGGGGGACATCCACAGATACGCAGTATTTT.

This clonotype was seen at least ten times. The chain combines TRBV4-1 with TRBJ2-2; 7 bases map to TRBD1. Trimming at V came to 4 bases and at J to 3 bases, leaving 5 bases not matched to a gene. Germline V lookup: CDR1 MGHRA, CDR2 YSYEKL. This CDR3 comprises 15 residues. The CDR3 bases are TGCGCCAGCAGCCTCCGGGACAGTTACACCGGGGAGCTGTTTTTT. Translating it yields CASSLRDSYTGELFF.